Listed below are T cell receptor beta chains from one sample, sequenced in a study of T cells in Graves' hyperthyroidism and ophthalmopathy. MiXCR was run by TCRdb on the multiplex PCR reads, yielding one entry per CDR3 protein. Of about 400,000 distinct CDR3 sequences listed, under 15% are singletons. Sequenced: blood. These receptors were taken from a woman aged 25 to 39 with Graves' hyperthyroidism. CDR3s include the opening cysteine and the closing phenylalanine or tryptophan. D genes are given only for firm matches. Clone size, where shown, is once, few, many, or a class for clones that have expanded.

cdr3_aa	cdr3_nt	clone_size	v_call	j_call	d_call
CASSYSAGLGDTQYF	TGTGCCAGCAGTTACTCGGCAGGATTAGGAGATACGCAGTATTTT	many	TRBV6-6	TRBJ2-3	NA
CASSLEQGSSQHF	TGTGCCAGCAGCTTAGAGCAGGGGTCTTCCCAGCATTTT	many	TRBV11-2	TRBJ1-5	NA
CASNTGGVTDTQYF	TGTGCCAGCAACACTGGCGGGGTCACAGATACGCAGTATTTT	many	TRBV9	TRBJ2-3	NA
CASSTRGTGALDEQFF	TGTGCCAGCAGTACTCGCGGGACAGGGGCCCTCGATGAGCAGTTCTTC	many	TRBV6-1	TRBJ2-1	TRBD1
CASSEGNWNTEAFF	TGTGCCAGCAGTGAAGGTAACTGGAACACTGAAGCTTTCTTT	many	TRBV6-1	TRBJ1-1	NA
CASSPSLGILTDTQYF	TGTGCCAGCAGCCCGTCTTTAGGGATTCTCACAGATACGCAGTATTTT	few	TRBV7-3	TRBJ2-3	NA
CASSRLAGGFNEQFF	TGTGCCAGCAGTCGACTAGCGGGAGGGTTCAATGAGCAGTTCTTC	many	TRBV28	TRBJ2-1	TRBD2
CARGQGARNTGELFF	TGTGCCAGAGGGCAGGGTGCCAGAAACACCGGGGAGCTGTTTTTT	NA	TRBV2	TRBJ2-2	NA
CSARVDRGKWNTEAFF	TGCAGTGCTAGAGTGGACAGGGGGAAATGGAACACTGAAGCTTTCTTT	NA	TRBV20-1	TRBJ1-1	TRBD1
CASSARWRQGLAPDTQYF	TGCGCCAGCAGTGCCAGGTGGAGGCAAGGACTAGCGCCAGATACGCAGTATTTT	few	TRBV10-1	TRBJ2-3	TRBD2
CASSQDPTSGTPTDTQYF	TGTGCCAGCAGCCAAGATCCGACTAGCGGGACCCCCACAGATACGCAGTATTTT	many	TRBV3-1	TRBJ2-3	TRBD2
CASSYGVAGTGVYQYF	TGTGCCAGCAGTTATGGGGTCGCGGGGACCGGAGTATACCAGTACTTC	few	TRBV6-5	TRBJ2-5	NA
CASSLEGLDSSYNEQFF	TGCGCCAGCAGCTTGGAGGGTCTGGACAGCTCCTACAATGAGCAGTTCTTC	NA	TRBV5-1	TRBJ2-1	NA
CASSSTTSGLSTDTQYF	TGTGCCAGCAGTTCAACGACTAGCGGGCTTAGCACAGATACGCAGTATTTT	many	TRBV13	TRBJ2-3	TRBD2
CASSQDRVWKKLFF	TGTGCCAGCAGCCAAGACAGGGTTTGGAAAAAACTGTTTTTT	many	TRBV28	TRBJ1-4	TRBD1
CVSSYGTDTQYF	TGTGTCAGCAGTTACGGGACAGATACGCAGTATTTT	NA	TRBV27	TRBJ2-3	NA
CASSKQGADYGYTF	TGTGCCAGCAGTAAACAGGGGGCCGACTATGGCTACACCTTC	once	TRBV28	TRBJ1-2	TRBD1
CASSLTDSGSYEQYF	TGTGCCAGCAGCTTAACTGATAGCGGCTCCTACGAGCAGTACTTC	NA	TRBV7-2	TRBJ2-7	NA
CASSLKGSTGELFF	TGCGCCAGCAGCTTGAAGGGGTCCACCGGGGAGCTGTTTTTT	many	TRBV5-1	TRBJ2-2	NA
CASSSTSAGELFF	TGTGCCAGCAGCTCTACTAGTGCCGGGGAGCTGTTTTTT	many	TRBV5-6	TRBJ2-2	NA
CASSLAQGFIDEQYF	TGTGCCAGCAGCTTAGCGCAGGGCTTCATTGACGAGCAGTACTTC	NA	TRBV7-6	TRBJ2-7	NA
CASSPKGGGRAGYEQYF	TGTGCCAGCAGCCCCAAGGGGGGCGGGAGGGCCGGCTACGAGCAGTACTTC	many	TRBV7-8	TRBJ2-7	TRBD2
CASSGDSGETQYF	TGTGCCAGCAGTGGGGACTCGGGGGAGACCCAGTACTTC	NA	TRBV6-1	TRBJ2-5	NA
CASSLPIAGSSYNEQFF	TGTGCCAGCAGTTTGCCAATAGCGGGCAGCTCCTACAATGAGCAGTTCTTC	many	TRBV28	TRBJ2-1	TRBD2
CASSVGTGPNTEAFF	TGCGCCAGCAGCGTAGGGACAGGCCCGAACACTGAAGCTTTCTTT	few	TRBV5-1	TRBJ1-1	TRBD1
CASSEGSVSYNEQFF	TGTGCCAGCAGTGAAGGGTCAGTCAGCTACAATGAGCAGTTCTTC	many	TRBV6-1	TRBJ2-1	NA
CASRSGSRYNSPLHF	TGTGCCAGCCGTTCTGGCTCCAGATATAATTCACCCCTCCACTTT	many	TRBV27	TRBJ1-6	NA
CATLGPGSNQPQHF	TGTGCCACCCTTGGGCCGGGTAGCAATCAGCCCCAGCATTTT	many	TRBV28	TRBJ1-5	NA
CAGTANTGELFF	TGCGCGGGGACCGCGAACACCGGGGAGCTGTTTTTT	many	TRBV20-1	TRBJ2-2	NA
CSARESSGFYNEQFF	TGCAGTGCTAGAGAATCCAGCGGCTTCTACAATGAGCAGTTCTTC	many	TRBV20-1	TRBJ2-1	NA
CASSQYGTGGRQYF	TGTGCCAGCAGCCAATATGGGACAGGGGGCCGGCAGTACTTC	few	TRBV16	TRBJ2-7	TRBD1
CASSLGDRVYEQYF	TGTGCCAGCAGTCTCGGGGACAGGGTCTACGAGCAGTACTTC	many	TRBV27	TRBJ2-7	TRBD1
CASSPSRGTSYGQYF	TGTGCCAGCAGCCCATCGAGAGGGACCTCCTACGGGCAGTACTTC	few	TRBV9	TRBJ2-7	NA